This entry concerns a single TCR beta chain. The CDR3 spans 15 residues. The data stem from a study of T cell changes during pregnancy in multiple sclerosis. The repertoire was sequenced with immunoSEQ multiplex PCR; TCRdb's copy has only in-frame clones and lacks some. The sample contains roughly 45,000 clones, approximately 92% of which appear only once. The sequence came from a female donor with multiple sclerosis, enrolled in a pregnancy study. This sequence joins TRBV12-1 and TRBJ2-3; the table's D gene call, TRBD2, was not cross checked with the DNA. TRBV12-1 is an annotated pseudogene. Sequenced here: CD8+ T cells from peripheral blood mononuclear cells, sampled after pregnancy. Here the CDR3 reads CASSAGTVRTDTQYF. CDR3 DNA: TGTGCCAGCAGCGCCGGGACTGTCAGAACAGATACGCAGTATTTT.